Each of the 26 T cell receptor beta chains below was sequenced from the same sample in a study of blood T cell repertoires in COVID-19. Sequenced by immunoSEQ multiplex PCR; TCRdb stores in-frame clones only, minus some. The sample contains some 170,000 clones, about four fifths of which appear only once. Material for sequencing was peripheral blood. The receptors here all came from a woman in her seventies with acute or convalescent COVID-19.

The rearrangement links TRBV28 to TRBJ1-1; 11 bases line up with TRBD1. Germline CDR1 and CDR2: MDHEN and SYDVKM. This CDR3 is 16 amino acids long. With 5 bases clipped from V and 0 bases from J, the junction kept 5 bases outside the gene matches. The CDR3, as DNA: TGTGCCAGCAGTCCTTGGACAGGGGGCATGAACACTGAAGCTTTCTTT. Its translation: CASSPWTGGMNTEAFF. Filled out from reference TRBV28 and TRBJ1-1, the complete variable domain reads DVKVTQSSRYLVKRTGEKVFLECVQDMDHENMFWYRQDPGLGLRLIYFSYDVKMKEKGDIPEGYSVSREKKERFSLILESASTNQTSMYLCASSPWTGGMNTEAFFGQGTRLTVV.

V and J are TRBV9 and TRBJ2-7; 7 nucleotides line up with TRBD1. The germline V gene has CDR1 SGDLS and CDR2 YYNGEE. This CDR3 has 16 amino acids. Unmatched junction bases numbered 10, after V lost 2 bases and J lost 2 bases. The CDR3: CASSVVRDSGTYEQYF. The CDR3 DNA reads as TGTGCCAGCAGCGTCGTCAGGGACAGTGGGACCTACGAGCAGTACTTC.

V gene TRBV9 combines with J gene TRBJ2-2; TRBD1 agrees at 7 bases. Germline V gives CDR1 SGDLS, CDR2 YYNGEE. The V gene end was trimmed by 4 bases and the J gene end by 5 bases; junction bases not matched to a gene: 11. The CDR3 is 16 residues long. The CDR3 spells CASSPQTGTSTGELFF. The CDR3 nucleotides read TGTGCCAGCAGCCCCCAGACAGGGACGAGTACCGGGGAGCTGTTTTTT.

The chain combines TRBV30 with TRBJ2-5; 12 bases align to TRBD2. V lost 2 bases, J lost 7 bases, and 20 bases stayed unmatched. The germline V gene has CDR1 GTSNPN and CDR2 SVGIG (reference sequence). The CDR3 runs to 19 residues. Written as DNA, the CDR3 is TGTGCCTGGAGTAGCAGAAACGCCCGGACTAGCGGGAATGGTGGGACCCAGTACTTC. It translates to CAWSSRNARTSGNGGTQYF.

The chain joins TRBV28 to TRBJ1-5; D ambiguous. Germline V lookup: CDR1 MDHEN, CDR2 SYDVKM. Deletions cut 5 bases from V and 7 bases from J, with 9 bases between. The CDR3 has 12 amino acids. CDR3 bases: TGTGCCAGCAGTCCCCCTAAACAGCCCCAGCATTTT. The encoded protein is CASSPPKQPQHF.

Remarks on this clone: Other nucleotide sequences from this sample produce the same CDR3. The chain carries TRBV3-1 (or the pseudogene TRBV3-2) and TRBJ1-2; D unresolved. CDR1 is LGHDT, CDR2 YNNKEL, per germline (reference sequence). V lost 1 base and J lost 2, with 11 bases in between. The CDR3 runs to 15 residues. CDR3: CASSQGTQSNYGYTF. The CDR3, as DNA: TGTGCCAGCAGCCAAGGAACACAGTCAAACTATGGCTACACCTTC.

The CDR3 coding sequence is TGTGCCAGCGATTACCCGGGTCCCTTAAGAGGCGAGCAGTACTTC. Translating it yields CASDYPGPLRGEQYF. The chain combines TRBV6-5 with TRBJ2-7; unclear D gene. In germline, CDR1 is MNHEY, CDR2 SVGAGI. The CDR3 has 15 residues. Trimming shortened V by 8 bases and J by 6 bases, and 23 bases separated the two germline ends.

CDR3: CASSPDGNRDQPQHF. As DNA, the CDR3 is TGTGCCAGCAGCCCCGACGGGAACCGGGATCAGCCCCAGCATTTT. This rearrangement joins TRBV11-2 to TRBJ1-5; D remains ambiguous. The CDR3 is made up of 15 amino acids. V lost 5 bases to trimming and J lost 5 bases, with 16 bases between them. Germline V gives CDR1 SGHAT, CDR2 FQNNGV. Full variable domain (outside the CDR3, taken from reference TRBV11-2 and TRBJ1-5): EAGVAQSPRYKIIEKRQSVAFWCNPISGHATLYWYQQILGQGPKLLIQFQNNGVVDDSQLPKDRFSAERLKGVDSTLKIQPAKLEDSAVYLCASSPDGNRDQPQHFGDGTRLSIL.

V gene TRBV19 combines with J gene TRBJ2-1, with TRBD2 matching 14 bases. Germline CDR1 and CDR2: LNHDA and SQIVND (reference sequence). V trimming: 6 bases; J trimming: 4 bases; junction bases outside the gene matches: 5. CDR3 length: 16 amino acids. The CDR3 nucleotides are TGTGCCAGTAGGGAGACTAGCGGGGGGGTTTACAATGAGCAGTTCTTC. This gives the protein CASRETSGGVYNEQFF.

This chain uses TRBV30 with TRBJ2-7; TRBD1 matches at 7 bases. With 3 bases clipped from V and 6 bases from J, the junction kept 14 bases outside the gene matches. The CDR3 totals 15 residues. Germline loops: CDR1 GTSNPN, CDR2 SVGIG (reference sequence). In DNA, the CDR3 is TGTGCCTGGAGAGCAAGACAGGGTATCTTGGCCGAGCAGTACTTC. As protein: CAWRARQGILAEQYF.

This chain uses TRBV1 with TRBJ2-7; the table gives TRBD1 as D, unverified against the DNA. TRBV1 is a known pseudogene. The CDR3 loop spans 18 amino acids. The CDR3 DNA reads as TGCACCAGCAGCCAAGATATTAGGAGACAGGGTGATCGCTACGAGCAGTACTTC. This encodes CTSSQDIRRQGDRYEQYF.

The chain recombines TRBV7-3 with TRBJ1-2; TRBD1 matches at 8 bases. This CDR3 spans 16 amino acids. CDR1 SGHTA and CDR2 FQGTGA come from the germline V gene. V shed 1 base and J 4 bases; nucleotides not matched to a gene: 8. This CDR3 is CASSLITRTGRYGYTF. Here the CDR3 DNA reads TGTGCCAGCAGCTTAATCACCCGGACAGGGCGCTATGGCTACACCTTC.

The chain is built from TRBV19 and TRBJ1-1; D possibly corresponds to TRBD1 (6 bases). This CDR3 is 15 amino acids long. Germline CDR1 reads LNHDA; CDR2 reads SQIVND (reference sequence). With 3 bases removed from V and 1 base from J, the gap between germline ends came to 12 bases. Here the CDR3 DNA reads TGTGCCAGTAGTATGAACGGACAGCCGAACACTGAAGCTTTCTTT. Translation gives CASSMNGQPNTEAFF. Variable domain in full (rest from reference TRBV19 and TRBJ1-1): DGGITQSPKYLFRKEGQNVTLSCEQNLNHDAMYWYRQDPGQGLRLIYYSQIVNDFQKGDIAEGYSVSREKKESFPLTVTSAQKNPTAFYLCASSMNGQPNTEAFFGQGTRLTVV.

V and J are TRBV6-5 and TRBJ2-5, with D tentatively TRBD2 (7 bases). This CDR3 spans 16 amino acids. V was pared by 2 bases and J by 6 bases, with 19 bases between. Germline CDR1 reads MNHEY; CDR2 reads SVGAGI. The CDR3 DNA sequence: TGTGCCAGCAGTTACCGAGGGGGGGGTCCTATCCAGACCCAGTACTTC. It encodes CASSYRGGGPIQTQYF.

The CDR3: CASSGQTGLIYEQYF. CDR3 bases: TGCGCCAGCAGCGGCCAAACAGGACTAATCTACGAGCAGTACTTC. This chain uses TRBV5-1 with TRBJ2-7; perhaps TRBD2 as D (6 bases). Germline values: CDR1 SGHRS, CDR2 YFSETQ. The CDR3 extends over 15 amino acids. Trimming removed 4 bases from V and 3 bases from J, with 17 bases in between.

The chain is built from TRBV5-6 and TRBJ1-2, with 7 bases matching TRBD1. Trimming at V came to 2 bases and at J to 4 bases, leaving 8 bases not matched to a gene. The CDR3 spans 15 residues. CDR1 and CDR2 from the germline V gene are SGHDT and YYEEEE. Written as DNA, the CDR3 is TGTGCCAGCAGCTTAGGGGGACAGCTAGGCTATGGCTACACCTTC. It encodes CASSLGGQLGYGYTF.

In the case of this clone: The sample has other DNA sequences that encode this CDR3 too. This chain connects TRBV7-2 to TRBJ2-2, with 10 bases identical to TRBD2. Germline V gene lookup returns CDR1 SGHTA and CDR2 FQGNSA. This CDR3 has 15 amino acids. V lost 4 bases to trimming and J lost 2 bases; unmatched junction nucleotides: 1. CDR3 protein: CASSSSGGNTGELFF. CDR3 nucleotide sequence: TGTGCCAGCAGCTCTAGCGGGGGAAACACCGGGGAGCTGTTTTTT.

The V call is TRBV6-1, the J call TRBJ1-2; D uncertain. Per germline, CDR1 MNHNS and CDR2 SASEGT. The CDR3 covers 13 residues. Trimming removed 2 bases at V and 0 bases at J, with 4 bases between. The CDR3 nucleotides are TGTGCCAGCAGTGAACCAGCTAACTATGGCTACACCTTC. Protein product: CASSEPANYGYTF.

There are a few counts of this clone. This chain links TRBV14 with TRBJ1-2; possible D gene TRBD1, 6 bases. CDR1 and CDR2 from the germline V gene are SGHDN and FVKESK. The ends were cut back, 5 bases at V and 6 bases at J, with 19 bases in the middle. CDR3 length: 15 residues. The CDR3 DNA reads as TGTGCCAGCAGCTCTAGACGACAGGAGGTCAATGGCTACACCTTC. Protein sequence: CASSSRRQEVNGYTF.

The chain carries TRBV4-1 and TRBJ2-1; the D gene is possibly TRBD2 (5 bases). Deletions cut 5 bases from V and 0 bases from J, with 14 bases between. Germline lookup yields CDR1 MGHRA and CDR2 YSYEKL. The CDR3 covers 16 residues. In DNA, the CDR3 is TGCGCCAGCAGCTTCAGGCGCGCGGGCTCCTACAATGAGCAGTTCTTC. Protein sequence: CASSFRRAGSYNEQFF.

The chain recombines TRBV24-1 with TRBJ1-2; possible D gene TRBD1, 5 bases. V was cut by 9 bases and J by 4 bases, with 17 bases left in between. Germline CDR1 is KGHDR and CDR2 is SFDVKD. This CDR3 has 14 residues. CDR3 loop: CATSEGRQSYGYTF. DNA of the CDR3: TGTGCCACCTCGGAAGGTCGACAGTCCTATGGCTACACCTTC.

The chain carries TRBV7-7 and TRBJ1-1; possibly TRBD1 for D (6 bases). Germline assignment: CDR1 SSHAT and CDR2 FNYEAQ (reference sequence). This CDR3 contains 17 residues. V was pared by 4 bases and J by 1 base, with 19 bases between. The CDR3 DNA reads as TGTGCCAGCAGCTCGACCAGGATTCCGGGACAGAACACTGAAGCTTTCTTT. Residues: CASSSTRIPGQNTEAFF.

This clone was seen only a few times. V usage is TRBV3-1 (or the pseudogene TRBV3-2) and J usage is TRBJ1-1, with 9 bases lining up with TRBD1. Germline values: CDR1 LGHDT, CDR2 YNNKEL (reference sequence). V was clipped by 5 bases and J by 1 base; unmatched bases: 14. This CDR3 contains 18 residues. CDR3 region: CASSLGPGQGFWNTEAFF. CDR3 DNA sequence: TGTGCCAGCAGCTTAGGTCCGGGACAGGGCTTCTGGAACACTGAAGCTTTCTTT.

This chain links TRBV28 with TRBJ2-7; tentative D call: TRBD2 (6 bases). This CDR3 has 15 amino acids. Trimming pared 4 bases from V and 3 bases from J, leaving 16 bases between. The germline V gene encodes CDR1 MDHEN and CDR2 SYDVKM. Here the CDR3 reads CASSYPGDAFYEQYF. In DNA form, the CDR3 reads TGTGCCAGCAGTTATCCGGGGGACGCCTTCTACGAGCAGTACTTC.

The rearrangement uses TRBV10-1 and TRBJ2-3; tentatively, D is TRBD1 (6 bases). The germline CDR1 and CDR2 sequences are WNHNN and SYGVQD (reference sequence). V lost 4 bases, J lost 2 bases, and 16 bases lay in between. The CDR3 contains 16 residues. CDR3 DNA: TGCGCCAGCAGTGGGCCTGGAAGGGGGAACACAGATACGCAGTATTTT. This sequence encodes CASSGPGRGNTDTQYF.

J is TRBJ1-4 and V is TRBV7-9, with 9 bases that match TRBD1. The CDR3 loop spans 16 amino acids. Germline loops: CDR1 SEHNR, CDR2 FQNEAQ (reference sequence). The V segment lost 4 bases and the J segment 6 bases; nucleotides outside the gene matches: 9. The CDR3 reads CASSSDTGGEDEKLFF. CDR3 sequence (DNA): TGTGCCAGCAGCTCAGACACAGGGGGCGAGGATGAAAAACTGTTTTTT.